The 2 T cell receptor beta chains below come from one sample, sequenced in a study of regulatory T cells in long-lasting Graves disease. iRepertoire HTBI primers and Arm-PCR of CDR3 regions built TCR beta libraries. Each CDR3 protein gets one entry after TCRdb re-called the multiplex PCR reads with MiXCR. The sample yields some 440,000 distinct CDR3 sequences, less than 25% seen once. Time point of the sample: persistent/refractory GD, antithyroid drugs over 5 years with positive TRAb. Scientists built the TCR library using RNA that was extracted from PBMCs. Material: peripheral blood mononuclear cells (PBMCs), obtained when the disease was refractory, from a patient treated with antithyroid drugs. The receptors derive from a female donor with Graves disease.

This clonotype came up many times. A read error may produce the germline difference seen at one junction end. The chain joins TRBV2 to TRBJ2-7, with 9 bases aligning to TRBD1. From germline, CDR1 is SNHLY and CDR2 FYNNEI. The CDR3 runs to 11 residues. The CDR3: CASSIRDRVAF. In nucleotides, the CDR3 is TGTGCCAGCAGTATACGGGACAGGGTCGCATTC.

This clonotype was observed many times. CDR3: CASSYAQGNTEAFF. The CDR3, as DNA: TGTGCCAGCAGTTACGCACAGGGGAACACTGAAGCTTTCTTT. The chain is built from TRBV6-5 and TRBJ1-1, with a tentative D call TRBD1 (6 bases). V shed 2 bases and J shed 1 base, with 8 bases lying between them. CDR1 MNHEY and CDR2 SVGAGI come from the germline V gene. This CDR3 contains 14 residues.